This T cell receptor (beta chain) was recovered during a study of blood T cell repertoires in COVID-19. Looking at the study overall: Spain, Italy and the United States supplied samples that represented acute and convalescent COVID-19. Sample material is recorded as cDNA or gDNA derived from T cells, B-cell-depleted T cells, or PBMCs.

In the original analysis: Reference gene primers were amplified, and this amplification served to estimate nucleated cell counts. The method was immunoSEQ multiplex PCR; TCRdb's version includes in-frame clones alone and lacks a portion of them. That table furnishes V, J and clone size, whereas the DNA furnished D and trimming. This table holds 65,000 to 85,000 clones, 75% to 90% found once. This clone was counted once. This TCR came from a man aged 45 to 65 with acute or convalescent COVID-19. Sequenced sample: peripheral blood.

CDR3 nucleotide sequence: TGTGCCACCAGTGACCCTAGCGGGAGGGCATACAATGAGCAGTTCTTC. Amino acid sequence: CATSDPSGRAYNEQFF. This chain connects TRBV24-1 to TRBJ2-1; 12 bases are a match to TRBD2. The germline CDR1 and CDR2 sequences are KGHDR and SFDVKD. V was clipped by 4 bases and J by 4 bases; unmatched bases: 4. There are 16 residues in the CDR3.